The next 25 T cell receptor beta chains were all read from a single sample in a study of technical replicates of blood from several donors (dated by TCRdb to about 2017). The library was generated by the immunoSEQ multiplex PCR assay. TCRdb limited this immuneACCESS table to in-frame rearrangements with V and J called. A share of clones is missing; checked studies link under half to unresolved V genes, and the rest is unexplained. The sample table holds 60,000 to 90,000 clones, of which 85% to 95% were seen once. The ten largest clonotypes hold 0.41% of the sample. The sequencing sample was made of T cells isolated from PBMCs. The source is a human donor in good health.

This clone was observed a handful of times. The chain links TRBV7-2 to TRBJ2-1; D remains ambiguous. Germline values: CDR1 SGHTA, CDR2 FQGNSA. The CDR3 contains 14 residues. The V end was cut by 0 bases, the J end by 7 bases, with 10 bases between. As DNA, the CDR3 is TGTGCCAGCAGCTTAGCGCCCCCACAGAATGAGCAGTTCTTC. It is translated as CASSLAPPQNEQFF.

Only one count was recorded for this clone. The CDR3 sequence: CASSPQGAGYTF. CDR3 DNA: TGTGCCAGCTCACCACAGGGGGCGGGCTACACCTTC. The rearrangement links TRBV18 to TRBJ1-2, with 7 bases fitting TRBD1. Germline values: CDR1 KGHSH, CDR2 LQKENI. This CDR3 comprises 12 residues. Germline trimming cut 1 base from V and 8 bases from J; bases unmatched to any gene: 1. The entire variable domain, with the rest obtained from reference TRBV18 and TRBJ1-2, is as follows: NAGVMQNPRHLVRRRGQEARLRCSPMKGHSHVYWYRQLPEEGLKFMVYLQKENIIDESGMPKERFSAEFPKEGPSILRIQQVVRGDSAAYFCASSPQGAGYTFGSGTRLTVV.

The chain recombines TRBV15 with TRBJ2-5; 9 positions match TRBD1. The CDR3 loop spans 17 amino acids. Germline-derived CDR1 and CDR2 are LNHNV and YYDKDF (reference sequence). V was pared by 3 bases and J by 2 bases, with 10 bases of the junction left unmatched. The CDR3 sequence is CATSSDQTGTGQETQYF. The CDR3 DNA reads TGTGCCACCAGCAGCGACCAAACCGGGACAGGGCAAGAGACCCAGTACTTC.

The chain employs TRBV5-8 and TRBJ2-1; the match to TRBD2 covers 7 bases. Germline V gene sequence: CDR1 SGHTS, CDR2 YDEGEE. CDR3 length: 15 amino acids. V shed 4 bases, J shed 5 bases, and the junction held 9 bases outside the gene matches. The CDR3 loop reads CASSKRGLTNNEQFF. The CDR3 DNA is TGTGCCAGCAGCAAACGGGGACTAACCAACAATGAGCAGTTCTTC.

V is TRBV4-3 and J is TRBJ2-3; D might be TRBD2 (5 bases). The germline gives CDR1 LGHNA, CDR2 YSLEER. V gave up 0 bases and J gave up 6 bases, with 7 bases separating them. The length of the CDR3 is 13 residues. The CDR3 DNA reads as TGCGCCAGCAGCCAAGACTGGGAGGATACGCAGTATTTT. Translated: CASSQDWEDTQYF.

The chain couples TRBV19 to TRBJ1-5; 9 bases map to TRBD1. CDR3 length: 15 residues. Germline loops: CDR1 LNHDA, CDR2 SQIVND (reference sequence). The J segment lost 6 bases and the V segment lost 7 bases, leaving 10 bases of the junction unmatched. This CDR3 reads CASTPSGQGTQPQHF. The DNA of the CDR3 is TGTGCCAGTACTCCCTCCGGACAGGGGACTCAGCCCCAGCATTTT.

This clone has a single count. This chain joins TRBV30 and TRBJ1-2, with TRBD1 matching 8 bases. Per germline, CDR1 GTSNPN and CDR2 SVGIG (reference sequence). The CDR3 contains 13 residues. V dropped 4 bases and J dropped 4; count of bases not matched to a gene: 5. The CDR3 DNA reads TGTGCCTGGACCCTCGACAGGGGCTATGGCTACACCTTC. This translates into CAWTLDRGYGYTF.

This rearrangement joins TRBV6-6 to TRBJ2-2, with 8 bases aligning to TRBD2. V shed 6 bases, J shed 0 bases, and the junction held 6 bases outside the gene matches. Germline V CDR1 and CDR2: MNHNY, SVGAGI (reference sequence). The CDR3 has 16 amino acids. The DNA of the CDR3 is TGTGCCAGCAGCCCAAATAGCGGGGCGAACACCGGGGAGCTGTTTTTT. Residues: CASSPNSGANTGELFF.

The V call is TRBV30, the J call TRBJ2-7; D possibly corresponds to TRBD2 (6 bases). The CDR3 loop spans 13 amino acids. CDR1 is GTSNPN, CDR2 SVGIG, per germline (reference sequence). Between the trimmed V and J ends, which lost 6 bases and 2 bases, there was a span of 14 bases. The CDR3 is CACNPGVTYEQYF. CDR3 DNA: TGTGCCTGTAACCCGGGAGTCACCTACGAGCAGTACTTC.

The chain employs TRBV27 and TRBJ2-2; TRBD2 matches at 14 bases. The junction had 11 bases not matched to a gene; V was cut back by 10 bases and J by 7 bases. CDR3 size: 16 residues. The germline CDR1 and CDR2 sequences are MNHEY and SMNVEV (reference sequence). In DNA, the CDR3 is TGTGCCACCAAAATCTCCGGGACTAGCGGGAGCGGGGAGCTGTTTTTT. As protein: CATKISGTSGSGELFF.

This clone was seen only a few times. The V and J genes are TRBV6-5 and TRBJ1-2; the D is unclear. The CDR3 loop spans 13 amino acids. V lost 0 bases, J lost 8 bases, and 10 bases lay in between. The germline V gene has CDR1 MNHEY and CDR2 SVGAGI. The CDR3 loop is CASSYSMGGGYTF. CDR3 nucleotide sequence: TGTGCCAGCAGTTACTCGATGGGAGGAGGCTACACCTTC.

The rearrangement links TRBV6-1 to TRBJ2-5; 8 nucleotides align to TRBD2. The CDR3 covers 14 residues. The ends lost 8 bases at V and 1 base at J; junction bases unmatched: 6. CDR1 MNHNS and CDR2 SASEGT come from the germline V gene. The CDR3 reads CASSLAGLQETQYF. The CDR3 DNA reads as TGTGCCAGCTCATTAGCGGGGCTCCAAGAGACCCAGTACTTC.

The chain employs TRBV9 and TRBJ2-7; D gene uncertain. Germline CDR1 is SGDLS and CDR2 is YYNGEE. Trimming left V 4 bases short and J 0 bases short, with 11 bases between. This CDR3 has 14 residues. DNA of the CDR3: TGTGCCAGCAGCCCTAGAACGGCCTCCTACGAGCAGTACTTC. This gives the protein CASSPRTASYEQYF.

V and J are TRBV7-9 and TRBJ2-7, with TRBD1 as a possible D gene (6 bases). Germline V CDR1 and CDR2: SEHNR, FQNEAQ (reference sequence). V was cut by 8 bases and J by 5 bases, with 19 bases left in between. The CDR3 spans 14 residues. CDR3 in amino acids: CASRQRAGVDEQYF. CDR3 in DNA: TGTGCCAGCCGCCAGAGGGCAGGGGTAGACGAGCAGTACTTC. The full variable domain, rest sourced from reference TRBV7-9 and TRBJ2-7, is DTGVSQNPRHKITKRGQNVTFRCDPISEHNRLYWYRQTLGQGPEFLTYFQNEAQLEKSRLLSDRFSAERPKGSFSTLEIQRTEQGDSAMYLCASRQRAGVDEQYFGPGTRLTVT.

The chain has TRBV29-1 and TRBJ1-1; TRBD1 might be the D (5 bases). V was pared by 7 bases and J by 1 base, with 13 bases between. From germline, CDR1 is SQVTM and CDR2 ANQGSEA. The CDR3 totals 13 residues. The CDR3 DNA reads TGCAGCGCCCCCGGTACAGGGAACACTGAAGCTTTCTTT. Amino acid sequence: CSAPGTGNTEAFF.

The CDR3 loop is CASSGLAGGSYEQYF. CDR3 in DNA: TGTGCCAGCAGCGGATTAGCGGGAGGCTCCTACGAGCAGTACTTC. The chain has TRBV9 and TRBJ2-7; 10 bases agree with TRBD2. The V segment lost 3 bases and the J segment 0 bases; nucleotides outside the gene matches: 3. Germline V gene data show CDR1 as SGDLS and CDR2 as YYNGEE. This CDR3 is 15 amino acids long.

This chain uses TRBV11-3 with TRBJ2-1; D perhaps matches TRBD2 (6 bases). The CDR3 runs 12 residues. V lost 3 bases and J 10 bases, leaving 10 bases between the germline ends. The germline CDR1 and CDR2 sequences are SGHNT and YENEEA. CDR3 residues: CASSFPRGEQFF. The CDR3 nucleotides are TGTGCCAGCAGCTTCCCACGGGGGGAGCAGTTCTTC.

This chain links TRBV6-5 with TRBJ2-7; D may be TRBD2 (6 bases). This CDR3 has 13 amino acids. Trimming took off 2 bases at V and 3 bases at J, with 8 bases between the two ends. CDR1 MNHEY and CDR2 SVGAGI come from the germline V gene. CDR3: CASSYTSSYEQYF. For the CDR3, the DNA is TGTGCCAGCAGTTACACTAGCAGCTACGAGCAGTACTTC.

The V call is TRBV6-5, the J call TRBJ2-7; weak D call: TRBD2 (6 bases). The germline gives CDR1 MNHEY, CDR2 SVGAGI. V was pared by 2 bases and J by 5 bases, with 13 bases between. This CDR3 is 14 amino acids long. The CDR3 here is CASSYDGSGNEQYF. The CDR3 DNA follows: TGTGCCAGCAGTTACGACGGGAGTGGCAACGAGCAGTACTTC.

The chain employs TRBV27 and TRBJ2-3; no definite D call. Germline assignment: CDR1 MNHEY and CDR2 SMNVEV (reference sequence). V dropped 3 bases and J dropped 0 bases, with 10 bases sitting between them. The CDR3 extends over 15 amino acids. This chain's CDR3 is CASSFSLTSTDTQYF. CDR3 DNA sequence: TGTGCCAGCAGTTTCTCGTTAACTAGCACAGATACGCAGTATTTT.

V gene TRBV30 combines with J gene TRBJ2-3; 8 nucleotides line up with TRBD2. Germline loops: CDR1 GTSNPN, CDR2 SVGIG (reference sequence). J gave up 4 bases and V 5 bases, and 8 bases lay outside the gene matches. The CDR3 covers 14 residues. The CDR3 sequence is CAWYLGGRPDTQYF. DNA for the CDR3: TGTGCCTGGTACTTAGGCGGGAGGCCAGATACGCAGTATTTT.

The chain has TRBV5-6 and TRBJ2-5, with 10 bases lining up with TRBD1. Looked up from germline, CDR1 is SGHDT and CDR2 is YYEEEE. Unmatched junction bases numbered 5, after V lost 5 bases and J lost 1 base. The CDR3 sequence is 15 residues long. The CDR3 sequence: CASSPGQGTQETQYF. The CDR3 DNA follows: TGTGCCAGCAGTCCGGGACAGGGGACCCAAGAGACCCAGTACTTC. The full variable domain, in which reference TRBV5-6 and TRBJ2-5 provide the parts outside the CDR3, is DAGVTQSPTHLIKTRGQQVTLRCSPKSGHDTVSWYQQALGQGPQFIFQYYEEEERQRGNFPDRFSGHQFPNYSSELNVNALLLGDSALYLCASSPGQGTQETQYFGPGTRLLVL.

The chain joins TRBV19 to TRBJ1-5; 9 bases are shared with TRBD1. There are 18 residues in the CDR3. After removal of 5 bases from V and 3 bases from J, the junction contained 14 bases not matched to a gene. Germline CDR1 LNHDA, CDR2 SQIVND (reference sequence). For the CDR3, the DNA is TGTGCCAGTAGTCCAACAGGAACGGACAGGGGCCCCAATCAGCCCCAGCATTTT. Translating gives CASSPTGTDRGPNQPQHF.

The V gene is TRBV11-2, the J gene TRBJ2-1; 8 bases are a match to TRBD2. J gave up 4 bases and V 2 bases, and 10 bases lay outside the gene matches. This CDR3 spans 17 amino acids. Germline CDR1 reads SGHAT; CDR2 reads FQNNGV. In nucleotides, the CDR3 is TGTGCCAGCAGCTTATATAGTTTCGGGACTAGATACAATGAGCAGTTCTTC. This codes for CASSLYSFGTRYNEQFF.

This rearrangement joins TRBV5-6 to TRBJ1-5; 7 bases fit TRBD1. Germline CDR1 and CDR2: SGHDT and YYEEEE. Trimming removed 0 bases from V and 4 bases from J; junction bases left unmatched: 4. CDR3 length: 15 residues. This chain's CDR3 is CASSLAGQPNQPQHF. Written as DNA, the CDR3 is TGTGCCAGCAGCTTGGCGGGACAGCCTAATCAGCCCCAGCATTTT.